This note documents a single T cell receptor beta chain sequence. No cognate antigen has been identified for it. Base qualities are not recorded, but no much larger clone differs from it by a single base. TCR CDR3 regions were amplified from genomic DNA by multiplex PCR using the deep immunoSEQ assay. Extracted genomic DNA from each cell subset was distributed evenly across all wells of several immunoSEQ 96-well plates, and each plate was treated as a replicate. For sorted subsets, 200 to 250 ng of genomic DNA, equivalent to around 30,000 T cell genomes, went into each replicate PCR. Purified libraries were quantified with a Qubit 3.0 fluorometer, sized on a Bioanalyzer 2100, and re-quantified with the KAPA Library Quantification kit. Every immunoSEQ 96-well plate was sequenced on a dedicated single-read 150-cycle Illumina NextSeq 550 flow cell. The authors processed their data as follows. Because the immunoSEQ output included only junctional sequences and no quality scores, the filtering could not be the same as the filtering used for full-length reads. To assign V/J genes and CDR3, sequences were annotated against IMGT germline references using PyIR, a Python wrapper for IgBLAST v1.9. Any read was removed if the V/J assignment was weak (E-value above 1e-6), the CDR3 was missing, or the read contained stop codons, out-of-frame junctions, or ambiguous translated residues. V3J clonotypes were defined by identical inferred V gene, J gene, and CDR3 amino acid sequence. The percentage overlap between two repertoires was calculated by dividing the number of shared unique clonotypes by the size of the smaller repertoire. RTK rarefaction, the Chao1 estimator, and Recon v2.1 estimates of unobserved clonotypes were used to assess repertoire richness. For all TCRbeta clonotypes obtained by the gDNA method from several donors, generation probabilities were computed with OLGA. What TCRdb holds here is the immuneACCESS table cut down to in-frame rearrangements. Part of the clones is not present; checked against another copy, under half of the missing clones reflect an unresolved V gene, and the others are unexplained. V and J calls and clone size are given by that table; D and trimming were obtained from the DNA. This sample lists approximately 110,000 clones; 55% to 80% were detected once. The ten largest clones capture 20% to 25% of the sample.

Healthy HIV-negative adults with no recently reported acute infections or vaccinations were included as donors. Every donor was a Caucasian adult living in Nashville, Tennessee, USA. CD8 memory samples combined magnetically selected CD45RO+ cells with CCR7-negative CD45RA+ effector memory (TemRA) cells. After blood collection by leukapheresis, PBMCs were isolated using Ficoll-Histopaque density gradient centrifugation and then cryopreserved in the vapor phase of liquid nitrogen. Analytical flow cytometry was used to check the purity and quantity of each magnetically sorted T cell population. From each sorted fraction, genomic DNA was isolated and quantified by UV absorbance on a Nanodrop 2000c. These data originate in a study of shared clonotypes between healthy human individuals (dated by TCRdb to the early 2020s). In the study overall: The cohort included three men and a couple of women between 18 and 49 years of age. For each donor, CD4 naive and CD4 memory were each run on three plates, CD8 naive on two plates, and CD8 memory on one plate. To estimate repertoire size and how much clonotype sharing occurs between individuals, the study deeply sequenced the blood TCR repertoires of roughly 5 healthy adults. To increase sequencing depth and limit assay-specific biases, different laboratories used diverse techniques to prepare libraries and sequence TCR repertoires. Per donor, leukapheresis produced somewhere between about 0.8 and 9 billion PBMCs. The paper's findings and limits, for the study overall: Larger estimated clonotype richness was generally found for naive subsets than for memory subsets. About 5% of naive CD4, roughly 3.6% of naive CD8, roughly 2.5% of memory CD4, and 0.35% to 0.5% of memory CD8 clonotypes were shared across a few donors. Sampling was restricted to blood, and TCR repertoires in tissue are likely to differ from TCR repertoires in blood. Pairwise subsampling led to the expectation that sequencing depth would affect the degree of clonotype sharing among donors. The genetic and exposure-history diversity represented was limited by the small number of donors. Rarefaction of sorted-subset datasets indicated incomplete sequencing despite the large sequencing depth. Compared with non-shared clonotypes, clonotypes shared by all four sorted-subset donors had higher generation probabilities.

The CDR3 numbers 15 residues from cysteine through phenylalanine. Left in the record is the CDR3 DNA by itself, 45 bases read in frame from the first base. V has 8 bases trimmed and J has 0 bases trimmed; junction bases matching no gene number 10. As encoded in the germline V gene, CDR1 is MNHNS while CDR2 is SASEGT. This receptor was obtained from a woman between 25 and 40 years old in good health. The rearrangement combines TRBV6-1 with TRBJ2-7; TRBD2 matches 7 bases in the middle. Sequences were obtained from memory CD8+ T cells sorted from blood. What the cell subset or site label conveys for this sample: CD45RO+ cells pooled with CCR7-negative TemRA cells. The CDR3 reads as follows: CASLTWGGSSYEQYF. At the DNA level, the sequence is TGTGCCAGCCTAACTTGGGGCGGGAGCTCCTACGAGCAGTACTTC.